These 21 T cell receptor beta chains were all obtained from the same sample, sequenced in a study of breast tumors, draining lymph nodes, adjacent tissues. TCRdb fed the multiplex PCR reads into MiXCR, producing one record per CDR3 protein. The profile shows roughly 14,000 distinct CDR3 sequences, 50% to 60% of them singletons. The sample was tumor-adjacent breast tissue. These receptors were collected from a female donor with breast cancer. Some clones in this sample may be carry-over from other donors' samples.

The chain employs TRBV19 and TRBJ2-7; possibly TRBD1 for D (6 bases). The germline gives CDR1 LNHDA, CDR2 SQIVND (reference sequence). This CDR3 region has 13 residues. V shed 5 bases and J shed 2 bases, with 10 bases lying between them. CDR3 loop: CASSVGQTYEQYF. In DNA form, the CDR3 reads TGTGCCAGTAGTGTTGGACAGACCTACGAGCAGTACTTC.

There are a few counts of this clonotype. A read error may produce the germline difference seen at one junction end. This chain uses TRBV9 with TRBJ1-2; weak D call: TRBD1 (6 bases). This CDR3 is built from 15 residues. Germline V gene lookup returns CDR1 SGDLS and CDR2 YYNGEE. DNA of the CDR3: TGTGCCAGCAGCTCAACCAGGGGTTTATTGGATGGCTCCACCTTC. As protein: CASSSTRGLLDGSTF. Complete variable domain (other parts from reference TRBV9 and TRBJ1-2): DSGVTQTPKHLITATGQRVTLRCSPRSGDLSVYWYQQSLDQGLQFLIQYYNGEERAKGNILERFSAQQFPDLHSELNLSSLELGDSALYFCASSSTRGLLDGSTFGSGTRLTVV.

At least ten counts were recorded for this clonotype. This may arise from a read error, as a much more abundant clone is one base away. The chain employs TRBV20-1 and TRBJ1-5; 7 positions agree with TRBD1. V was clipped by 6 bases and J by 6 bases; unmatched bases: 14. Germline CDR1 DFQATT, CDR2 SNEGSKA (reference sequence). The CDR3 is 15 amino acids. This CDR3 reads CSAIQQGPPTQPQHF. The CDR3 region has the DNA TGCAGTGCGATCCAACAGGGGCCCCCCACTCAGCCCCAGCATTTT.

Comment on this clonotype: Germline and junction disagree at one end, which may indicate a read error. The rearrangement uses TRBV10-3 and TRBJ1-2, with TRBD1 matching over 9 bases. Germline CDR1 is ENHRY and CDR2 is SYGVKD. The CDR3 loop spans 14 amino acids. The CDR3 DNA reads as TGTGCCACCAGTGTAAGGGACAGGGAAGGAGGCTACACCTTC. This encodes CATSVRDREGGYTF.

The chain joins TRBV11-2 to TRBJ1-2, with 8 positions matching TRBD1. The CDR3 sequence is 15 residues long. With V trimmed by 4 bases and J by 2 bases, 6 bases remained unmatched. From germline, CDR1 is SGHAT and CDR2 FQNNGV. CDR3 sequence reads: CASSSGTGTNYGYTF. The CDR3 DNA reads TGTGCCAGCAGCTCCGGGACAGGTACGAACTATGGCTACACCTTC.

This chain uses TRBV5-1 with TRBJ2-1, with 12 bases matching TRBD2. CDR3 length: 18 residues. CDR1 is SGHRS, CDR2 YFSETQ, per germline. Trimming removed 2 bases from V and 2 bases from J; junction bases left unmatched: 8. The CDR3 DNA is TGCGCCAGCAGCTTACAACCTTCTAGCGGGGGGGCCTACAATGAGCAGTTCTTC. Its protein is CASSLQPSSGGAYNEQFF.

The chain has TRBV7-2 and TRBJ1-3; 10 nucleotides agree with TRBD1. The V and J ends lost 3 bases and 2 bases, in that order; junction bases with no gene match: 10. The CDR3 loop spans 18 amino acids. CDR1 and CDR2 from the germline V gene are SGHTA and FQGNSA. CDR3 nucleotides: TGTGCCAGCAGCTTCGGGACAGGGGATGGGTTGGCTGGAAACACCATATATTTT. Amino acids: CASSFGTGDGLAGNTIYF.

The rearrangement uses TRBV12-5 and TRBJ1-5; 7 nucleotides match TRBD1. The length of the CDR3 is 13 residues. CDR1 and CDR2 (germline): LGHNT, FRNRAP. Trimming took 6 bases from V and 7 from J; bases not matched to a gene: 6. The CDR3 bases are TGTGCTAGTGGCCAGGGGGAGGTACAGCCCCAGCATTTT. Translation: CASGQGEVQPQHF.

The rearrangement uses TRBV9 and TRBJ1-2; D might be TRBD1 (5 bases). The CDR3 totals 13 residues. V was pared by 3 bases and J by 5 bases, with 11 bases between. Germline V gene data show CDR1 as SGDLS and CDR2 as YYNGEE. The CDR3: CASSEGNRYGYTF. DNA of the CDR3: TGTGCCAGCAGCGAAGGGAACAGGTATGGCTACACCTTC.

The gene calls are TRBV3-1 and TRBJ1-6; D unclear. The CDR3 runs 13 residues. The germline V and J ends were trimmed by 1 base and 6 bases, with 4 bases remaining between them. From germline, CDR1 is LGHDT and CDR2 YNNKEL (reference sequence). CDR3 sequence: CASSQGSNSPLHF. In DNA form, the CDR3 reads TGTGCCAGCAGCCAAGGCTCTAATTCACCCCTCCACTTT.

The table lists this clonotype with many counts. V gene TRBV20-1 combines with J gene TRBJ1-1; weak D call: TRBD1 (5 bases). CDR3 length equals 13 residues. V was cut by 4 bases and J by 0 bases, with 9 bases left in between. Per the germline V gene, CDR1 is DFQATT and CDR2 is SNEGSKA (reference sequence). The CDR3 loop reads CSATGPVNTEAFF. The CDR3 DNA reads TGCAGTGCTACGGGACCCGTGAACACTGAAGCTTTCTTT.

The V call is TRBV19, the J call TRBJ1-5, with D possibly matching TRBD1 (5 bases). The germline V gene has CDR1 LNHDA and CDR2 SQIVND (reference sequence). The CDR3 consists of 16 residues. V lost 6 bases to trimming and J lost 3 bases, with 18 bases between them. CDR3 DNA: TGTGCCAGTAGATACGGGACGGGCTCAGACAATCAGCCCCAGCATTTT. The encoded protein is CASRYGTGSDNQPQHF.

This clonotype was found once. This rearrangement joins TRBV5-6 to TRBJ2-2; 11 nucleotides line up with TRBD2. CDR1 and CDR2 (germline): SGHDT, YYEEEE. The CDR3 has 16 amino acids. Trimming took 4 bases from V and 6 from J; bases not matched to a gene: 8. CDR3 bases: TGTGCCAGCAGCCATACTAGCGGGAGTCAAGCCGGGGAGCTGTTTTTT. Translated: CASSHTSGSQAGELFF.

The rearrangement links TRBV28 to TRBJ2-7; D is ambiguous. V dropped 5 bases and J dropped 2 bases, with 7 bases sitting between them. This CDR3 is 12 amino acids long. Germline loops: CDR1 MDHEN, CDR2 SYDVKM. CDR3 sequence: CASSPVTYEQYF. The CDR3 DNA follows: TGTGCCAGCAGTCCGGTTACCTACGAGCAGTACTTC.

The chain employs TRBV7-3 and TRBJ2-2; 13 nucleotides line up with TRBD2. Germline CDR1 is SGHTA and CDR2 is FQGTGA. With V trimmed by 5 bases and J by 5 bases, 11 bases remained unmatched. The CDR3 consists of 18 residues. The CDR3 reads CASSPTGLAGEKTGELFF. CDR3 bases: TGTGCCAGCAGCCCCACTGGACTAGCGGGAGAGAAGACCGGGGAGCTGTTTTTT. Full variable domain (remainder filled in from reference TRBV7-3 and TRBJ2-2): GAGVSQTPSNKVTEKGKYVELRCDPISGHTALYWYRQSLGQGPEFLIYFQGTGAADDSGLPNDRFFAVRPEGSVSTLKIQRTERGDSAVYLCASSPTGLAGEKTGELFFGEGSRLTVL.

This clonotype was detected ten times or more. The chain uses TRBV6-1 and TRBJ1-1; maybe TRBD1 (6 bases). CDR3 length: 14 residues. The ends were cut back, 10 bases at V and 1 base at J, with 16 bases in the middle. CDR1 is MNHNS, CDR2 SASEGT, per germline. In nucleotides, the CDR3 is TGTGCCACAAAACAGGGAGGAGAGAACACTGAAGCTTTCTTT. Its protein product is CATKQGGENTEAFF.

In this sample, this clonotype is medium-sized. This rearrangement joins TRBV19 to TRBJ1-6; no reliable D call. Germline V gene sequence: CDR1 LNHDA, CDR2 SQIVND (reference sequence). This CDR3 is 18 amino acids long. The germline V and J ends were trimmed by 7 bases and 0 bases, with 19 bases remaining between them. The CDR3 protein is CASTPAGPLSSYNSPLHF. The CDR3 region has the DNA TGTGCCAGTACCCCCGCAGGACCCCTGAGCTCCTATAATTCACCCCTCCACTTT. Supplemented by reference TRBV19 and TRBJ1-6, the full variable domain reads DGGITQSPKYLFRKEGQNVTLSCEQNLNHDAMYWYRQDPGQGLRLIYYSQIVNDFQKGDIAEGYSVSREKKESFPLTVTSAQKNPTAFYLCASTPAGPLSSYNSPLHFGNGTRLTVT.

This clonotype has at least ten counts. At one of its ends the junction is not consistent with the germline gene, which may arise from a read error. The chain uses TRBV19 and TRBJ1-2; D might be TRBD1 (5 bases). CDR1 is LNHDA, CDR2 SQIVND, per germline (reference sequence). The CDR3 has 14 residues. CDR3 in DNA: TGTGTCAGTAGTACTTATCAGGGTTCGGATGGCTACACCTTC. Translating it yields CVSSTYQGSDGYTF.

There are many counts of this clonotype. V usage is TRBV18 and J usage is TRBJ2-7; D remains unclear. V was cut by 0 bases and J by 5 bases, with 8 bases left in between. In germline, CDR1 is KGHSH, CDR2 LQKENI. The CDR3 extends over 13 amino acids. The chain's CDR3 is CASSPPGFDEQYF. The CDR3 coding sequence is TGTGCCAGCTCACCACCGGGGTTCGACGAGCAGTACTTC. The full variable domain, in which reference TRBV18 and TRBJ2-7 provide the parts outside the CDR3, is NAGVMQNPRHLVRRRGQEARLRCSPMKGHSHVYWYRQLPEEGLKFMVYLQKENIIDESGMPKERFSAEFPKEGPSILRIQQVVRGDSAAYFCASSPPGFDEQYFGPGTRLTVT.

Only a few counts were recorded for this clonotype. This chain uses TRBV11-2 with TRBJ2-1; 8 nucleotides match TRBD2. CDR3 length equals 21 residues. The V gene's germline CDR1 is SGHAT and CDR2 FQNNGV. V was pared by 3 bases and J by 0 bases, with 19 bases of the junction left unmatched. The CDR3 nucleotides read TGTGCCAGCAGCTTCCGGGGGGTTGCCGGGAGGGCGGGGAGCTCCTACAATGAGCAGTTCTTC. Its translation: CASSFRGVAGRAGSSYNEQFF. Filled out from reference TRBV11-2 and TRBJ2-1, the complete variable domain reads EAGVAQSPRYKIIEKRQSVAFWCNPISGHATLYWYQQILGQGPKLLIQFQNNGVVDDSQLPKDRFSAERLKGVDSTLKIQPAKLEDSAVYLCASSFRGVAGRAGSSYNEQFFGPGTRLTVL.

Notes on this clonotype: Sequence at one end of the junction differs from germline and may be a read error. The rearrangement links TRBV7-9 to TRBJ2-7; 8 bases fit TRBD2. Germline lookup yields CDR1 SEHNR and CDR2 FQNEAQ (reference sequence). CDR3 size: 15 residues. The DNA for the CDR3 is TGTGCCAGCAGTTTAGGGAGCGGGAGCTCCTACGAGCAGTACTTC. The encoded protein is CASSLGSGSSYEQYF.